One and the same sample provided the 26 T cell receptor beta chains below, sequenced in a study of cytomegalovirus exposure and HLA in healthy donors. PCR was performed using 60 Vbeta and 13 Jbeta primers. The assay was immunoSEQ multiplex PCR, and TCRdb's table has in-frame clones only and misses some. In the table there are about 87,000 clones, approximately 7.1% of which are singletons. The sequenced material came from PBMCs. The receptors stem from a man between 50 and 59 years old in good health and CMV-seronegative.

In this sample, this clone turned up a few times. The V call is TRBV28, the J call TRBJ2-5; tentatively, D is TRBD1 (6 bases). Germline CDR1 MDHEN, CDR2 SYDVKM. This CDR3 is 14 amino acids long. V dropped 3 bases and J dropped 5 bases, with 13 bases sitting between them. The chain's CDR3 is CASSFTGRRETQYF. CDR3 DNA: TGTGCCAGCAGTTTTACAGGGCGGCGGGAGACCCAGTACTTC. Full variable domain (missing parts from reference TRBV28 and TRBJ2-5): DVKVTQSSRYLVKRTGEKVFLECVQDMDHENMFWYRQDPGLGLRLIYFSYDVKMKEKGDIPEGYSVSREKKERFSLILESASTNQTSMYLCASSFTGRRETQYFGPGTRLLVL.

The chain has TRBV10-2 and TRBJ1-2; the match to TRBD1 covers 8 bases. This CDR3 has 20 amino acids. Germline CDR1 WSHSY, CDR2 SAAADI. Trimming at V came to 4 bases and at J to 4 bases, leaving 23 bases not matched to a gene. Written as DNA, the CDR3 is TGCGCCAGCAGTGTACTGGGTCACACAGGGGGTGCGACCCAGGCCTATGGCTACACCTTC. Protein product: CASSVLGHTGGATQAYGYTF.

The chain carries TRBV2 and TRBJ1-6; no firm D call. CDR1 and CDR2 (germline): SNHLY, FYNNEI. The length of the CDR3 is 15 residues. V was clipped by 6 bases and J by 0 bases, with 9 bases between them. DNA of the CDR3: TGTGCCAGCAGGAGGGATAGCTCCTATAATTCACCCCTCCACTTT. It codes for CASRRDSSYNSPLHF. The variable domain in full, with the rest retrieved from reference TRBV2 and TRBJ1-6, is EPEVTQTPSHQVTQMGQEVILRCVPISNHLYFYWYRQILGQKVEFLVSFYNNEISEKSEIFDDQFSVERPDGSNFTLKIRSTKLEDSAMYFCASRRDSSYNSPLHFGNGTRLTVT.

V gene TRBV14 combines with J gene TRBJ1-2, with D uncertain. The germline V gene encodes CDR1 SGHDN and CDR2 FVKESK. The CDR3 consists of 13 residues. V lost 3 bases, J lost 2 bases, and 7 bases lay in between. CDR3 sequence: CASSHGANYGYTF. The CDR3 DNA is TGTGCCAGCAGCCATGGTGCGAACTATGGCTACACCTTC. Filled out from reference TRBV14 and TRBJ1-2, the complete variable domain reads EAGVTQFPSHSVIEKGQTVTLRCDPISGHDNLYWYRRVMGKEIKFLLHFVKESKQDESGMPNNRFLAERTGGTYSTLKVQPAELEDSGVYFCASSHGANYGYTFGSGTRLTVV.

This chain uses TRBV5-1 with TRBJ2-3; 9 bases are shared with TRBD2. The germline CDR1 and CDR2 sequences are SGHRS and YFSETQ. J was trimmed by 0 bases and V by 1 base; bases with no gene match: 3. This CDR3 is built from 16 residues. The CDR3 loop reads CASSLPSGTSTDTQYF. Here the CDR3 DNA reads TGCGCCAGCAGCTTGCCTAGCGGGACAAGCACAGATACGCAGTATTTT.

This clone was observed a few times. This chain uses TRBV5-1 with TRBJ2-7; TRBD2 matches 16 bases. Germline V gene sequence: CDR1 SGHRS, CDR2 YFSETQ. CDR3 size: 17 residues. V was clipped by 4 bases and J by 3 bases; unmatched bases: 7. This CDR3 reads CASSRGLAGGLDYEQYF. CDR3 coding DNA: TGCGCCAGCAGCAGGGGACTAGCGGGGGGGCTAGACTACGAGCAGTACTTC.

The chain combines TRBV6-1 with TRBJ1-4, with 9 bases identical to TRBD1. V shed 2 bases, J shed 6 bases, and the junction held 4 bases outside the gene matches. Germline CDR1 reads MNHNS; CDR2 reads SASEGT. The CDR3 has 15 residues. The CDR3 coding sequence is TGTGCCAGCAGTGAACTGGGACAGGGACATGAAAAACTGTTTTTT. This sequence encodes CASSELGQGHEKLFF.

The genes are TRBV5-5 and TRBJ1-6, with TRBD1 matching over 11 bases. J gave up 6 bases and V 4 bases, and 9 bases lay outside the gene matches. Germline CDR1 and CDR2: SGHKS and YYEKEE (reference sequence). The CDR3 sequence is 17 residues long. The CDR3 DNA reads TGTGCCAGCAGCCTTACACCCGGGACAGGGGGTAATTCACCCCTCCACTTT. Translated, it gives CASSLTPGTGGNSPLHF.

The chain is built from TRBV9 and TRBJ1-3; possibly TRBD1 for D (5 bases). V was clipped by 3 bases and J by 4 bases, with 17 bases between them. The germline CDR1 and CDR2 sequences are SGDLS and YYNGEE. This CDR3 is built from 16 residues. DNA of the CDR3: TGTGCCAGCAGCGCCGGTCAGGGAATGAGGGGAAACACCATATATTTT. This sequence encodes CASSAGQGMRGNTIYF.

CDR3 DNA sequence: TGTGCCAGCAGTTACTCGCGGGGCGCCCAGCCCCAGCATTTT. It yields the protein CASSYSRGAQPQHF. The chain employs TRBV6-5 and TRBJ1-5, with a weak D call TRBD1 (5 bases). Trimming left V 0 bases short and J 7 bases short, with 10 bases between. This CDR3 is 14 amino acids long. The germline V gene has CDR1 MNHEY and CDR2 SVGAGI.

This clone was seen more than once but under ten times. The V and J genes are TRBV5-1 and TRBJ2-1; TRBD2 matches at 11 bases. The germline V gene encodes CDR1 SGHRS and CDR2 YFSETQ. V shed 2 bases, J shed 8 bases, and the junction held 9 bases outside the gene matches. The CDR3 has 16 residues. The DNA of the CDR3 is TGCGCCAGCAGCTTCCTTAGCGGGGGGGCGTATGATGAGCAGTTCTTC. Translated: CASSFLSGGAYDEQFF.

The V gene is TRBV6-1, the J gene TRBJ2-1; D not resolved. The CDR3 is 14 residues long. Germline CDR1 reads MNHNS; CDR2 reads SASEGT. V lost 6 bases and J 9 bases, leaving 18 bases between the germline ends. The CDR3 spells CASRAVRTSGEQFF. CDR3 nucleotides: TGTGCCAGCAGGGCGGTTAGAACCAGTGGTGAGCAGTTCTTC.

This clone was seen only a few times. The chain uses TRBV29-1 and TRBJ2-1; 9 nucleotides agree with TRBD2. With V trimmed by 6 bases and J by 9 bases, 9 bases remained unmatched. Germline CDR1 reads SQVTM; CDR2 reads ANQGSEA. This CDR3 comprises 13 residues. The chain's CDR3 is CSVTSGTPREQFF. The CDR3 DNA follows: TGCAGCGTGACTAGCGGCACCCCCCGTGAGCAGTTCTTC.

V gene TRBV6-6 combines with J gene TRBJ2-7, with TRBD1 matching over 7 bases. CDR1 is MNHNY and CDR2 is SVGAGI in the germline V gene (reference sequence). The CDR3 contains 13 residues. Trimming at V came to 4 bases and at J to 2 bases, leaving 2 bases not matched to a gene. The chain's CDR3 is CASSFQGAYEQYF. CDR3 in DNA: TGTGCCAGCAGTTTCCAGGGGGCCTACGAGCAGTACTTC.

The chain joins TRBV6-1 to TRBJ2-4; D not certain. This CDR3 is 14 amino acids long. Germline assignment: CDR1 MNHNS and CDR2 SASEGT. The V gene lost 4 bases and the J gene lost 3 bases, with 10 bases spanning the gap. Here the CDR3 DNA reads TGTGCCAGCAGTGGCCAACAGCTCAAAAACATTCAGTACTTC. It encodes CASSGQQLKNIQYF.

The sample holds a few counts of this clone. The V call is TRBV18, the J call TRBJ2-5, with D perhaps TRBD2 (6 bases). The CDR3 loop spans 15 amino acids. V was cut by 5 bases and J by 0 bases, with 13 bases left in between. Per the germline V gene, CDR1 is KGHSH and CDR2 is LQKENI. The CDR3 spells CASSLGGGYQETQYF. CDR3 DNA: TGTGCCAGCTCATTAGGCGGAGGGTACCAAGAGACCCAGTACTTC.

The chain uses TRBV6-5 and TRBJ2-1, with D tentatively TRBD2 (7 bases). The germline V gene encodes CDR1 MNHEY and CDR2 SVGAGI. The V end lost 6 bases, the J end lost 8 bases, and 23 bases lay between the germline ends. This CDR3 spans 16 amino acids. The CDR3 region has the DNA TGTGCCAGCAGATACCGTTGGGGGGGCGGGGTCGATGAGCAGTTCTTC. This codes for CASRYRWGGGVDEQFF.

The V gene is TRBV6-6, the J gene TRBJ1-6; no definite D call. Per the germline V gene, CDR1 is MNHNY and CDR2 is SVGAGI (reference sequence). V was pared by 0 bases and J by 6 bases, with 6 bases between. There are 14 residues in the CDR3. The CDR3 DNA follows: TGTGCCAGCAGTTACTCGGGCCGTAATTCACCCCTCCACTTT. It translates to CASSYSGRNSPLHF.

Only a few counts were recorded for this clone. The chain joins TRBV25-1 to TRBJ2-2; no firm D call. The germline V and J ends were trimmed by 3 bases and 3 bases, with 8 bases remaining between them. This CDR3 is built from 14 residues. Germline CDR1 is MGHDK and CDR2 is SYGVNS. The CDR3 bases are TGTGCCAGCAGTGATGGCAGTCACACCGGGGAGCTGTTTTTT. Translated, it gives CASSDGSHTGELFF.

V usage is TRBV7-6 and J usage is TRBJ2-3; 10 bases align to TRBD2. Germline V CDR1 and CDR2: SGHVS, FNYEAQ. The CDR3 is 14 residues long. V trimming: 0 bases; J trimming: 6 bases; junction bases outside the gene matches: 0. The CDR3 protein is CASSLAGLADTQYF. The CDR3 nucleotides read TGTGCCAGCAGCTTAGCGGGACTAGCGGATACGCAGTATTTT.

This rearrangement joins TRBV29-1 to TRBJ2-1, with 10 bases aligning to TRBD1. The CDR3 runs to 14 residues. Germline V gene sequence: CDR1 SQVTM, CDR2 ANQGSEA. Trimming removed 7 bases from V and 2 bases from J; junction bases left unmatched: 5. CDR3 nucleotide sequence: TGCAGCGGATCGGGACAGGGGCCCTACAATGAGCAGTTCTTC. This sequence encodes CSGSGQGPYNEQFF.

V is TRBV6-6 and J is TRBJ1-1, with D hard to call. The CDR3 runs to 13 residues. Germline assignment: CDR1 MNHNY and CDR2 SVGAGI (reference sequence). The V end was cut by 3 bases, the J end by 0 bases, with 5 bases between. The CDR3 loop is CASSYLLNTEAFF. CDR3 nucleotides: TGTGCCAGCAGTTATCTACTGAACACTGAAGCTTTCTTT.

This clone appeared a few times. The rearrangement uses TRBV28 and TRBJ2-1, with TRBD1 as a possible D gene (5 bases). Germline V lookup: CDR1 MDHEN, CDR2 SYDVKM. V lost 6 bases and J 4 bases, leaving 13 bases between the germline ends. The CDR3 is 14 residues long. For the CDR3, the DNA is TGTGCCAGCAGCCAACTGGACACATACAATGAGCAGTTCTTC. This translates into CASSQLDTYNEQFF.

This chain joins TRBV5-4 and TRBJ2-3; 9 bases agree with TRBD2. The J segment lost 2 bases and the V segment lost 1 base, leaving 5 bases of the junction unmatched. The CDR3 contains 16 residues. Germline values: CDR1 SGHNT, CDR2 YYREEE (reference sequence). CDR3 DNA: TGTGCCAGCAGCTTGTATCTAGCGGGAAACACAGATACGCAGTATTTT. Amino acids: CASSLYLAGNTDTQYF.

The chain couples TRBV11-2 to TRBJ2-2; D may be TRBD2 (5 bases). The CDR3 consists of 15 residues. V dropped 5 bases and J dropped 6 bases, with 16 bases sitting between them. Germline loops: CDR1 SGHAT, CDR2 FQNNGV. The CDR3 spells CASSQVGSRSGELFF. For the CDR3, the DNA is TGTGCCAGCAGCCAGGTTGGGAGTCGGTCCGGGGAGCTGTTTTTT.

This clone was seen just once. This chain connects TRBV9 to TRBJ2-2; unclear D gene. Germline loops: CDR1 SGDLS, CDR2 YYNGEE. The V end was cut by 0 bases, the J end by 0 bases, with 3 bases between. The CDR3 has 14 residues. The CDR3 DNA sequence: TGTGCCAGCAGCGTAGAGCCGAACACCGGGGAGCTGTTTTTT. Its translation is CASSVEPNTGELFF.